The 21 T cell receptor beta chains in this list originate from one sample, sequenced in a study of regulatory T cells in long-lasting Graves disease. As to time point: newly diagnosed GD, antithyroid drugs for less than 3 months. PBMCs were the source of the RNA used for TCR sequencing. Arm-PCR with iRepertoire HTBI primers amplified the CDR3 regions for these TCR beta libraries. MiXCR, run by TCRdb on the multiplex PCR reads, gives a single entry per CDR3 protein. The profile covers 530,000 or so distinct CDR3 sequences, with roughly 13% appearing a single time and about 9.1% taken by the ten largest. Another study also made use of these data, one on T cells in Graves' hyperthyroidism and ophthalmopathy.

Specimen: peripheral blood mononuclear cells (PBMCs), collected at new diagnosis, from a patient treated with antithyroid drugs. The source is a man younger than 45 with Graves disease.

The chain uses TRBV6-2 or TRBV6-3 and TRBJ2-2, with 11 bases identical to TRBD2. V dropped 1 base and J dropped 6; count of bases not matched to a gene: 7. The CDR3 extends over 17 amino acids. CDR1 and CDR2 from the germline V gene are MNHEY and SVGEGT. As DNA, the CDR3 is TGTGCCAGCAGTTACTTAACTAGCGGGAGTAGCGCCGGGGAGCTGTTTTTT. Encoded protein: CASSYLTSGSSAGELFF.

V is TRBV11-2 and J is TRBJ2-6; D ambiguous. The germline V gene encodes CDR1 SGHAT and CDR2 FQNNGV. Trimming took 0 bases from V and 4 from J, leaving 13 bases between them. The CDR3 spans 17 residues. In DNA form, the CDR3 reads TGTGCCAGCAGCTTAGACCGGGTATGGAGCGGGGCCAACGTCCTGACTTTC. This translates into CASSLDRVWSGANVLTF.

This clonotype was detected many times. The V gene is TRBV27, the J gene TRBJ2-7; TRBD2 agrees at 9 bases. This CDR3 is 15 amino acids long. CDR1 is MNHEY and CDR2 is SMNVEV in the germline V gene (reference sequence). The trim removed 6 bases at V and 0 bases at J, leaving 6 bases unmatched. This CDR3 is CASSSPAGGSYEQYF. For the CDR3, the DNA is TGTGCCAGCAGCTCCCCAGCGGGAGGCTCCTACGAGCAGTACTTC.

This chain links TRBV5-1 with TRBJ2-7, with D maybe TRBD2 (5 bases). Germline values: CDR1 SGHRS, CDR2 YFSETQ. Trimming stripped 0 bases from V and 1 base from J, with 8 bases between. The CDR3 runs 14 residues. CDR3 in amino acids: CASSLATGSYEQYF. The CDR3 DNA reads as TGCGCCAGCAGCTTGGCGACGGGGTCCTACGAGCAGTACTTC.

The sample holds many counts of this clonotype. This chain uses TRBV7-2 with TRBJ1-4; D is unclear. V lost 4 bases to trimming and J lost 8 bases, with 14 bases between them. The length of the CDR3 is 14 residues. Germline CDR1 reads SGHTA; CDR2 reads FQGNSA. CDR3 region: CASSSYGSGEKLFF. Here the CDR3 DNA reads TGTGCCAGCAGCTCCTACGGGAGTGGCGAAAAACTGTTTTTT. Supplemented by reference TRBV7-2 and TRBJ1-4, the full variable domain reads GAGVSQSPSNKVTEKGKDVELRCDPISGHTALYWYRQSLGQGLEFLIYFQGNSAPDKSGLPSDRFSAERTGGSVSTLTIQRTQQEDSAVYLCASSSYGSGEKLFFGSGTQLSVL.

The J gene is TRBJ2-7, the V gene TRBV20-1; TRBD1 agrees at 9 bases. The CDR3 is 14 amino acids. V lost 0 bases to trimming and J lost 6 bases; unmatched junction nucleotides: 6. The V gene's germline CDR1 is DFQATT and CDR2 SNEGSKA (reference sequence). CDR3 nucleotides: TGCAGTGCTAGAGACGCCGACAGGGGGGGCGAGCAGTACTTC. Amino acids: CSARDADRGGEQYF.

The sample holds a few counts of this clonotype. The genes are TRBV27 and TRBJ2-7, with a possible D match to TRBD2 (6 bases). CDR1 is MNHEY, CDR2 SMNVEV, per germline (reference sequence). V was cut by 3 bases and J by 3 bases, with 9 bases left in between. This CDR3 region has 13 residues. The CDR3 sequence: CASSFAGIYEQYF. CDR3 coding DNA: TGTGCCAGCAGTTTCGCGGGAATCTACGAGCAGTACTTC.

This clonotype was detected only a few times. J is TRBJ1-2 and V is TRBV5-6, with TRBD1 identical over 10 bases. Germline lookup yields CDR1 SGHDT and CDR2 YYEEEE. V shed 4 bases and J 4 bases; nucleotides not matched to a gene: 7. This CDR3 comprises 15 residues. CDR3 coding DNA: TGTGCCAGCAGCGGGGGGGACAGGGGATCCTATGGCTACACCTTC. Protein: CASSGGDRGSYGYTF.

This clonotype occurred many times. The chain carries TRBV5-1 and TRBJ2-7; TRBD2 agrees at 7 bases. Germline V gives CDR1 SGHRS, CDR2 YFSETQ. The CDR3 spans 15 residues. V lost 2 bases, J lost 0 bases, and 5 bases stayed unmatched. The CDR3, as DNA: TGCGCCAGCAGCTTAAGGACTAGGAGCTCCTACGAGCAGTACTTC. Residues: CASSLRTRSSYEQYF.

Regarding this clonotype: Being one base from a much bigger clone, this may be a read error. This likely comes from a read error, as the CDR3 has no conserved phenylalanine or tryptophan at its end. The CDR3 DNA reads TGTGCCAGCAAAGGGAACGAGCAGTACTCC. This gives the protein CASKGNEQYS. The chain links TRBV12-3 or TRBV12-4 to TRBJ2-7; no clear D. V was cut by 7 bases and J by 5 bases, with 6 bases left in between. This CDR3 is 10 amino acids long.

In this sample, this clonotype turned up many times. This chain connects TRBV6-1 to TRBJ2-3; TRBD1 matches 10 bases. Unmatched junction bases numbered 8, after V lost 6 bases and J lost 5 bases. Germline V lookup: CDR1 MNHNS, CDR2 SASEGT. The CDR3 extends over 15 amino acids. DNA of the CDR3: TGTGCCAGCAGCCCCCTCGGGACAGGGGTAGATACGCAGTATTTT. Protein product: CASSPLGTGVDTQYF.

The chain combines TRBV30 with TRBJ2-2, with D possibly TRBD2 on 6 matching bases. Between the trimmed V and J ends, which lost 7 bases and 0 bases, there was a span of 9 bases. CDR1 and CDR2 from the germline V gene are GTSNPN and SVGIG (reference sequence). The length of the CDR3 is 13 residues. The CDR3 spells CALKRANTGELFF. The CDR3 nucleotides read TGTGCCTTGAAGCGGGCGAACACCGGGGAGCTGTTTTTT.

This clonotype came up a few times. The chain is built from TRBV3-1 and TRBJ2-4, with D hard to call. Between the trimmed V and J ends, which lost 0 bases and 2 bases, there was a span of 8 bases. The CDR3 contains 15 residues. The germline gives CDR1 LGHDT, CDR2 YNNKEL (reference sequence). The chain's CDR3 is CASSQDGLTKNIQYF. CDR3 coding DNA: TGTGCCAGCAGCCAAGATGGATTAACCAAAAACATTCAGTACTTC.

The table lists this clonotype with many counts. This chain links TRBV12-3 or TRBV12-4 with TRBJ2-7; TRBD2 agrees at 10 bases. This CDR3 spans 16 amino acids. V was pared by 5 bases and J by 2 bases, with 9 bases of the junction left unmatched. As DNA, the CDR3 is TGTGCCAGCAGTCCCTCAGCGGGAGGGAGCGCCTACGAGCAGTACTTC. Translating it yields CASSPSAGGSAYEQYF.

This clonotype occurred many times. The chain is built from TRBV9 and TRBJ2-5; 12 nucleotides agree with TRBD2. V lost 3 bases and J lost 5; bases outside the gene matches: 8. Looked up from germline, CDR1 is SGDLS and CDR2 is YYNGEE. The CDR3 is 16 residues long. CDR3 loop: CASSAPLAGGDETQYF. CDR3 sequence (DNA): TGTGCCAGCAGCGCGCCCCTAGCGGGAGGGGACGAGACCCAGTACTTC.

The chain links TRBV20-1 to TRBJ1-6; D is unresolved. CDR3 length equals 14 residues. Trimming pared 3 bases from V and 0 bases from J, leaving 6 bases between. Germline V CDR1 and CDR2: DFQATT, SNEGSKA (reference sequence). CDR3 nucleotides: TGCAGTGCTAGCAGGAGCTCCTATAATTCACCCCTCCACTTT. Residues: CSASRSSYNSPLHF.

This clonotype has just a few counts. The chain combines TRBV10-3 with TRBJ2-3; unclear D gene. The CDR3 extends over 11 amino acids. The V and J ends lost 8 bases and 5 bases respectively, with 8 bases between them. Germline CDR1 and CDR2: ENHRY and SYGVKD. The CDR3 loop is CAILVLDTQYF. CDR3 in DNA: TGTGCCATCCTGGTATTAGATACGCAGTATTTT.

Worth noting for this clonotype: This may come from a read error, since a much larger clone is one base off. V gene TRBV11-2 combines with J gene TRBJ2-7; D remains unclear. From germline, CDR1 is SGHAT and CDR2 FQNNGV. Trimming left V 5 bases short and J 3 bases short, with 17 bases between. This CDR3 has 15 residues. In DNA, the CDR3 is TGTGCCAGCAGCACCCCCCAGCAGAAGGACTACGAGCAGTACTTC. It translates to CASSTPQQKDYEQYF.

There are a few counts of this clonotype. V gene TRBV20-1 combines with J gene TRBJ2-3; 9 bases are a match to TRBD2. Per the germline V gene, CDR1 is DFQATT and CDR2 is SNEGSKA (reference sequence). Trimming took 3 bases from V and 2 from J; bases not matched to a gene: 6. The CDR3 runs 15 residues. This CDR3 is CSASVGGRATDTQYF. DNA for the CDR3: TGCAGTGCTAGCGTGGGCGGGAGGGCCACAGATACGCAGTATTTT.

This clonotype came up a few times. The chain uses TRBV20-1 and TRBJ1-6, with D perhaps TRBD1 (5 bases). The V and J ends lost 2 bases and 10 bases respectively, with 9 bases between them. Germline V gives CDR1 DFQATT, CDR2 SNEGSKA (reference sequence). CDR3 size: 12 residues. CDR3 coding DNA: TGCAGTGCTAGACGAGGGGAATCACCCCTCCACTTT. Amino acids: CSARRGESPLHF.

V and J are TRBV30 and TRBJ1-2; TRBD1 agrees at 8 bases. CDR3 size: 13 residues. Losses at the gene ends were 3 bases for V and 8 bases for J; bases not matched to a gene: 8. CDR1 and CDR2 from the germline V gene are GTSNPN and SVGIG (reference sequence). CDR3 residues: CAWSPDREDGYTF. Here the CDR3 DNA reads TGTGCCTGGAGCCCGGACAGGGAGGACGGCTACACCTTC.